This paragraph reports one T cell receptor (beta chain). This CDR3 comprises 14 residues. V trimming: 4 bases; J trimming: 9 bases; junction bases outside the gene matches: 10. In germline, CDR1 is SGDLS, CDR2 YYNGEE. This specimen comes from a study of blood T cell repertoires in COVID-19. Study at large: The analysed material was cDNA or gDNA that came from T cells, B-cell-depleted T cells, or PBMCs.

Enrollees, roughly 18 to 89 years old, lived in approximately 25 US areas. Assay used: immunoSEQ multiplex PCR; TCRdb lists only in-frame clones, some missing. This table holds approximately 500,000 clones, roughly 88% found once. V usage is TRBV9 and J usage is TRBJ2-1, with 7 bases fitting TRBD1. The source is a woman between 40 and 55 years old who had recovered from COVID-19. Source material: PBMCs or T cells enriched from blood (not recorded which). The CDR3, as DNA: TGTGCCAGCAGCTTCAACAGGGGAGCCGCTGAGCAGTTCTTC. Translation: CASSFNRGAAEQFF.